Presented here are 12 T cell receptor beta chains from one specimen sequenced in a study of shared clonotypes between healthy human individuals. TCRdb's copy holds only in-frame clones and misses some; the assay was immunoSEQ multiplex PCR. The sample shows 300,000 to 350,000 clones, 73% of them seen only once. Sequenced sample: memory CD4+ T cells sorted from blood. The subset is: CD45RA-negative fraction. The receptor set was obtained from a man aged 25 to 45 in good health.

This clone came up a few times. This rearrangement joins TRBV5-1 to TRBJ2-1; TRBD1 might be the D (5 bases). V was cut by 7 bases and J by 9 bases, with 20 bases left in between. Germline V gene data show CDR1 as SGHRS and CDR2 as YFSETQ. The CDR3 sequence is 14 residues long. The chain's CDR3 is CASRTGPEVSEQFF. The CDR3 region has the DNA TGCGCCAGCCGAACAGGACCCGAGGTGTCTGAGCAGTTCTTC.

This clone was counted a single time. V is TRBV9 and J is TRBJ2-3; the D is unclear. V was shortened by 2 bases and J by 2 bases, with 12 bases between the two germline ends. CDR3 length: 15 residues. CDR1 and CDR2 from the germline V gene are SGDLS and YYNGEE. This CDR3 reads CASSVAPSYTDTQYF. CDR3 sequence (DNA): TGTGCCAGCAGCGTTGCTCCGAGTTACACAGATACGCAGTATTTT.

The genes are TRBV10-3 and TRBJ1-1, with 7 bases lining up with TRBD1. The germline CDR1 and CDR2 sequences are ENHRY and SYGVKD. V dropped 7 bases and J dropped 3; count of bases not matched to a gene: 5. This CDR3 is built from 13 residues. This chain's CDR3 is CAITDRADTEAFF. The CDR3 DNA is TGTGCCATCACAGACAGGGCGGACACTGAAGCTTTCTTT.

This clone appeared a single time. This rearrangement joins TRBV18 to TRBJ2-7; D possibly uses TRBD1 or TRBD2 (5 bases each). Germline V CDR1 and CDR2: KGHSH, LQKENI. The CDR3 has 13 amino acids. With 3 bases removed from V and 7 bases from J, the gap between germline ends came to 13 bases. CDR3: CASSPGRDREQYF. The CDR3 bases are TGTGCCAGCTCACCGGGCAGGGACCGTGAGCAGTACTTC. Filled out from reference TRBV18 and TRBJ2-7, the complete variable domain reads NAGVMQNPRHLVRRRGQEARLRCSPMKGHSHVYWYRQLPEEGLKFMVYLQKENIIDESGMPKERFSAEFPKEGPSILRIQQVVRGDSAAYFCASSPGRDREQYFGPGTRLTVT.

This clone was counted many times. CDR3 sequence (DNA): TGTGCCAGCAGCTTCAAACAGGGGAATGAAAAACTGTTTTTT. Residues: CASSFKQGNEKLFF. This chain links TRBV5-6 with TRBJ1-4; 7 nucleotides agree with TRBD1. This CDR3 is 14 amino acids long. Germline V gives CDR1 SGHDT, CDR2 YYEEEE. V shed 2 bases, J shed 5 bases, and the junction held 3 bases outside the gene matches.

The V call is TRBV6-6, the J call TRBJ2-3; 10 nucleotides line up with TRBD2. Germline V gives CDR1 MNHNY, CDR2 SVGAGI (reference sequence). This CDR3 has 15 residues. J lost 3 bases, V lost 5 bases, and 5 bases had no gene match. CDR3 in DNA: TGTGCCAGCAGTACTCCGGGACTAGCGACAGATACGCAGTATTTT. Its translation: CASSTPGLATDTQYF.

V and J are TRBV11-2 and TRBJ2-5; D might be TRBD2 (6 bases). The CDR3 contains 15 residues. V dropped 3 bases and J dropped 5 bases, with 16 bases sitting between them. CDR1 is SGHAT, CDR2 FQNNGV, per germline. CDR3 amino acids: CASSLLRGEVETQYF. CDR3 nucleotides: TGTGCCAGCAGCTTGTTGAGAGGGGAGGTTGAGACCCAGTACTTC.

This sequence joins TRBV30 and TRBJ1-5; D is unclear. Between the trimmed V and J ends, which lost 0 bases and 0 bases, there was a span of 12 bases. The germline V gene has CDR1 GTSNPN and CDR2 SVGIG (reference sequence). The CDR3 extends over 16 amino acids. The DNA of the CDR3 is TGTGCCTGGAGTGTACGGCAGATAAATAGCAATCAGCCCCAGCATTTT. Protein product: CAWSVRQINSNQPQHF.

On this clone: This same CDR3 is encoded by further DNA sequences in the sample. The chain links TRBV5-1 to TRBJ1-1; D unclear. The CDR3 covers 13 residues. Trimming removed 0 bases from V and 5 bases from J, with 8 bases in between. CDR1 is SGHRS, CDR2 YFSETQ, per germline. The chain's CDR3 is CASSLGEGTEAFF. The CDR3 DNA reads TGCGCCAGCAGCTTGGGGGAAGGTACTGAAGCTTTCTTT.

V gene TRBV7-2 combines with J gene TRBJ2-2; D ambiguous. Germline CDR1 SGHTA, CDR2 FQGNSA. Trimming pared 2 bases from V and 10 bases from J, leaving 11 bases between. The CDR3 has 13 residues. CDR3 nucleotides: TGTGCCAGCAGCTTAAACTTCTTTCAGGAGCTGTTTTTT. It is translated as CASSLNFFQELFF.

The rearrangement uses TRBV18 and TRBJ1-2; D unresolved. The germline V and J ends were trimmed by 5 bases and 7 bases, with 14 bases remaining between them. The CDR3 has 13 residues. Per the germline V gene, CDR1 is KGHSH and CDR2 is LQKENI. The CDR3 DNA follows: TGTGCCAGCTCAGAAGTCCAGGTCTTTGGCTACACCTTC. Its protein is CASSEVQVFGYTF.

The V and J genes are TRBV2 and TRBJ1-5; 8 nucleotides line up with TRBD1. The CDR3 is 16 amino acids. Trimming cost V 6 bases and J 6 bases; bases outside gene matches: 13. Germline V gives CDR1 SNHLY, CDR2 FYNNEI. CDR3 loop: CASSVSTGAGTQPQHF. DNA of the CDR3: TGTGCCAGCAGCGTATCGACAGGGGCGGGAACTCAGCCCCAGCATTTT.